This T cell receptor beta chain was retrieved from a study of blood T cell repertoires in COVID-19. In the original analysis: From reference gene primer amplification, estimates of nucleated cell counts were derived. Profiling relied on immunoSEQ multiplex PCR, and the TCRdb table lists in-frame clones only, not all of them. The DNA gave D and trimming, while V, J and clone size come from that table. The sample yields some 40,000 clones, around 94% seen once. A Seattle source enrolled patients during active infection and followed them longitudinally. CDR1 LNHDA and CDR2 SQIVND come from the germline V gene (reference sequence). The length of the CDR3 is 14 residues. Trimming took 7 bases from V and 6 from J; bases not matched to a gene: 6.

This sequence joins TRBV19 and TRBJ1-5; 10 bases are a match to TRBD1. The clonotype originates from a man aged 50-59 years with COVID-19, enrolled during active disease. The sample consisted of peripheral blood. The CDR3 nucleotides read TGTGCCAGTAAAGTGGACAGGGGGAGTCAGCCCCAGCATTTT. Translated: CASKVDRGSQPQHF.